This T cell receptor beta chain originates from a study of blood T cell repertoires in COVID-19. Per the authors' pipeline: By means of reference gene primer amplification, nucleated cell counts were estimated. The data were produced by immunoSEQ multiplex PCR, yet TCRdb's version contains in-frame clones alone and is incomplete. V and J calls plus clone size are reproduced from that table; the DNA served to infer D and trimming. The data hold about 190,000 clones, with about 77% observed a single time. This clone was observed a handful of times. CDR3 length equals 14 residues. Looked up from germline, CDR1 is MNHEY and CDR2 is SVGAGI. Trimming took off 5 bases at V and 0 bases at J, with 9 bases between the two ends.

This receptor was identified in an elderly woman with active or convalescent COVID-19. The chain is built from TRBV6-5 and TRBJ2-3; unclear D gene. Material: peripheral blood. In DNA, the CDR3 is TGTGCCAGCAGTCGTACTTCTAGCACAGATACGCAGTATTTT. It is translated as CASSRTSSTDTQYF.